Below, 28 T cell receptor beta chains from the same sample are listed, as sequenced in a study of radiation and T cells in renal cell carcinoma. Time point denoted: blood 2 weeks post-SBRT. Treatment: 15 Gy SBRT to primary tumor, nephrectomy 4 weeks later. Produced via immunoSEQ multiplex PCR; TCRdb's table is partial and in-frame only. The profile shows 150,000 or so clones, around 90% of them singletons. This specimen consisted of blood, obtained from a patient whose treatment included radiotherapy and nephrectomy. Receptor source: a woman in her 50s with renal cell carcinoma.

The rearrangement links TRBV9 to TRBJ1-2, with 7 bases aligning to TRBD1. Per the germline V gene, CDR1 is SGDLS and CDR2 is YYNGEE. CDR3 size: 15 residues. The V and J ends lost 0 bases and 7 bases, in that order; junction bases with no gene match: 9. The CDR3 reads CASSVGPVTGAGYTF. The CDR3, as DNA: TGTGCCAGCAGCGTAGGCCCCGTTACAGGGGCTGGCTACACCTTC.

V usage is TRBV5-1 and J usage is TRBJ1-2; 9 bases fit TRBD1. The CDR3 spans 16 residues. V dropped 4 bases and J dropped 1; count of bases not matched to a gene: 8. In germline, CDR1 is SGHRS, CDR2 YFSETQ. CDR3 protein: CASSPRPGQGNYGYTF. The CDR3 nucleotides read TGCGCCAGCAGCCCACGACCGGGACAGGGTAACTATGGCTACACCTTC.

V gene TRBV6-6 combines with J gene TRBJ2-5, with a possible D match to TRBD1 (6 bases). The CDR3 is made up of 13 amino acids. Germline V gene sequence: CDR1 MNHNY, CDR2 SVGAGI (reference sequence). V dropped 4 bases and J dropped 4 bases, with 10 bases sitting between them. CDR3 nucleotide sequence: TGTGCCAGCAGTTCTGGGACAATAGAGACCCAGTACTTC. Its protein product is CASSSGTIETQYF.

The chain is built from TRBV4-2 and TRBJ1-5, with a weak D call TRBD1 (6 bases). The ends were cut back, 0 bases at V and 7 bases at J, with 13 bases in the middle. The germline gives CDR1 LGHNA, CDR2 YNFKEQ. The CDR3 runs 15 residues. The CDR3 here is CASSQDGGSDQPQHF. The CDR3 bases are TGTGCCAGCAGCCAAGACGGGGGCTCAGACCAGCCCCAGCATTTT.

V is TRBV7-6 and J is TRBJ2-6, with D unresolved. Germline values: CDR1 SGHVS, CDR2 FNYEAQ. The CDR3 sequence is 15 residues long. V lost 3 bases and J lost 0, with 6 bases in between. CDR3 in DNA: TGTGCCAGCAGCTTTGGAGACTCTGGGGCCAACGTCCTGACTTTC. Amino acids: CASSFGDSGANVLTF.

V usage is TRBV15 and J usage is TRBJ1-5, with 10 bases aligning to TRBD1. The V segment lost 6 bases and the J segment 6 bases; nucleotides outside the gene matches: 11. Germline CDR1 and CDR2: LNHNV and YYDKDF (reference sequence). The CDR3 spans 16 residues. CDR3: CATSKIGTGAVQPQHF. The CDR3 DNA follows: TGTGCCACCAGTAAAATCGGGACAGGGGCGGTTCAGCCCCAGCATTTT.

V and J are TRBV5-1 and TRBJ2-1, with a tentative D call TRBD2 (5 bases). V lost 4 bases and J 10 bases, leaving 15 bases between the germline ends. The CDR3 runs to 13 residues. CDR1 is SGHRS, CDR2 YFSETQ, per germline. Written as DNA, the CDR3 is TGCGCCAGCAGCCCGACGCTAGCCGGGGAGCAGTTCTTC. Its translation is CASSPTLAGEQFF. Supplemented by reference TRBV5-1 and TRBJ2-1, the full variable domain reads KAGVTQTPRYLIKTRGQQVTLSCSPISGHRSVSWYQQTPGQGLQFLFEYFSETQRNKGNFPGRFSGRQFSNSRSEMNVSTLELGDSALYLCASSPTLAGEQFFGPGTRLTVL.

The rearrangement uses TRBV11-2 and TRBJ1-4, with D possibly matching TRBD1 (6 bases). The germline CDR1 and CDR2 sequences are SGHAT and FQNNGV. The CDR3 length is 15 residues. The V gene lost 1 base and the J gene lost 4 bases, with 10 bases spanning the gap. CDR3 sequence: CASSLAGRGNEKLFF. The CDR3 coding sequence is TGTGCCAGCAGCTTAGCGGGCAGGGGTAATGAAAAACTGTTTTTT.

This clone was recorded only once. This rearrangement joins TRBV7-9 to TRBJ2-1, with D possibly being TRBD1 (5 bases). Trimming stripped 3 bases from V and 9 bases from J, with 18 bases between. The CDR3 sequence is 15 residues long. Looked up from germline, CDR1 is SEHNR and CDR2 is FQNEAQ (reference sequence). The CDR3 DNA reads as TGTGCCAGCAGCTTTCCCGGACACCAAAATTCTGAGCAGTTCTTC. Amino acid sequence: CASSFPGHQNSEQFF. Full variable domain (remainder filled in from reference TRBV7-9 and TRBJ2-1): DTGVSQNPRHKITKRGQNVTFRCDPISEHNRLYWYRQTLGQGPEFLTYFQNEAQLEKSRLLSDRFSAERPKGSFSTLEIQRTEQGDSAMYLCASSFPGHQNSEQFFGPGTRLTVL.

The V gene is TRBV25-1, the J gene TRBJ1-4; D ambiguous. Trimming pared 5 bases from V and 3 bases from J, leaving 16 bases between. This CDR3 is 16 amino acids long. Germline CDR1 is MGHDK and CDR2 is SYGVNS. As DNA, the CDR3 is TGTGCCAGCAGTACCTCGGCAACGAGCGCTAATGAAAAACTGTTTTTT. Encoded protein: CASSTSATSANEKLFF. Full variable domain (rest looked up from reference TRBV25-1 and TRBJ1-4): EADIYQTPRYLVIGTGKKITLECSQTMGHDKMYWYQQDPGMELHLIHYSYGVNSTEKGDLSSESTVSRIRTEHFPLTLESARPSHTSQYLCASSTSATSANEKLFFGSGTQLSVL.

The J gene is TRBJ2-7, the V gene TRBV7-9; D is perhaps TRBD2 (7 bases). The V end lost 1 base, the J end lost 2 bases, and 12 bases lay between the germline ends. This CDR3 is 15 amino acids long. Germline V gene data show CDR1 as SEHNR and CDR2 as FQNEAQ (reference sequence). Here the CDR3 DNA reads TGTGCCAGCAGCTTAGGAGGGGGGGTTACCTACGAGCAGTACTTC. Translating gives CASSLGGGVTYEQYF.

The V gene is TRBV6-5, the J gene TRBJ1-1; 9 bases are a match to TRBD1. Germline values: CDR1 MNHEY, CDR2 SVGAGI. Germline trimming cut 6 bases from V and 2 bases from J; bases unmatched to any gene: 7. The CDR3 has 15 residues. CDR3 amino acids: CASRMTGGANTEAFF. For the CDR3, the DNA is TGTGCCAGCAGGATGACAGGGGGAGCCAACACTGAAGCTTTCTTT.

This clone was counted only a few times. This sequence joins TRBV30 and TRBJ1-1; D ambiguous. Germline V gene sequence: CDR1 GTSNPN, CDR2 SVGIG (reference sequence). CDR3 size: 12 residues. V dropped 2 bases and J dropped 1 base, with 5 bases sitting between them. In DNA, the CDR3 is TGTGCCTGGAGTCCAGGGAACACTGAAGCTTTCTTT. Residues: CAWSPGNTEAFF.

The chain is built from TRBV6-1 and TRBJ2-1; a weak D match, TRBD2 (6 bases). Deletions cut 7 bases from V and 1 base from J, with 8 bases between. The length of the CDR3 is 13 residues. Germline V gene data show CDR1 as MNHNS and CDR2 as SASEGT. The CDR3 nucleotides are TGTGCCAGCATCCGGGGGTCCTACAATGAGCAGTTCTTC. Its translation is CASIRGSYNEQFF.

The count of this clone is one. This chain uses TRBV2 with TRBJ2-5; 9 bases are shared with TRBD1. With 6 bases clipped from V and 5 bases from J, the junction kept 13 bases outside the gene matches. The V gene's germline CDR1 is SNHLY and CDR2 FYNNEI. There are 16 residues in the CDR3. The CDR3 DNA reads as TGTGCCAGCAGCCTTACTCCGGGACAGGGAGGCGAGACCCAGTACTTC. Translated, it gives CASSLTPGQGGETQYF. The full variable domain, with the rest looked up from reference TRBV2 and TRBJ2-5, is EPEVTQTPSHQVTQMGQEVILRCVPISNHLYFYWYRQILGQKVEFLVSFYNNEISEKSEIFDDQFSVERPDGSNFTLKIRSTKLEDSAMYFCASSLTPGQGGETQYFGPGTRLLVL.

This sequence joins TRBV10-3 and TRBJ2-1, with 7 positions matching TRBD1. Germline CDR1 and CDR2: ENHRY and SYGVKD. CDR3 length equals 14 residues. After removal of 9 bases from V and 10 bases from J, the junction contained 15 bases not matched to a gene. The DNA of the CDR3 is TGTGCCATTTCCTCCGGGACAGATGGATCCGAGCAGTTCTTC. As protein: CAISSGTDGSEQFF.

The chain is built from TRBV19 and TRBJ1-1, with 8 bases aligning to TRBD1. The CDR3 is 14 residues long. The V gene's germline CDR1 is LNHDA and CDR2 SQIVND (reference sequence). V lost 4 bases to trimming and J lost 5 bases; unmatched junction nucleotides: 6. The CDR3 nucleotides read TGTGCCAGTAGTACCCAGACAGGGGTTACTGAAGCTTTCTTT. Its translation: CASSTQTGVTEAFF.

The chain links TRBV4-3 to TRBJ1-1, with 7 positions matching TRBD1. J gave up 1 base and V 1 base, and 6 bases lay outside the gene matches. The CDR3 consists of 16 residues. The germline V gene has CDR1 LGHNA and CDR2 YSLEER. For the CDR3, the DNA is TGCGCCAGCAGCCAAGCCCTTGACAGGGCGAACACTGAAGCTTTCTTT. Translation gives CASSQALDRANTEAFF.

The chain employs TRBV10-3 and TRBJ2-5, with D possibly matching TRBD1 (6 bases). Germline V gene data show CDR1 as ENHRY and CDR2 as SYGVKD. V gave up 0 bases and J gave up 2 bases, with 10 bases separating them. The length of the CDR3 is 15 residues. CDR3 sequence: CAISESLTGQETQYF. In nucleotides, the CDR3 is TGTGCCATCAGTGAGTCATTGACAGGTCAAGAGACCCAGTACTTC.

The chain has TRBV5-5 and TRBJ2-1, with 7 bases identical to TRBD1. Per the germline V gene, CDR1 is SGHKS and CDR2 is YYEKEE (reference sequence). This CDR3 contains 15 residues. V lost 5 bases and J lost 8; bases outside the gene matches: 13. The CDR3 spells CASRGEGAPEDEQFF. The CDR3 DNA reads TGTGCCAGCAGGGGAGAGGGGGCGCCGGAGGATGAGCAGTTCTTC.

The gene calls are TRBV9 and TRBJ2-7, with D maybe TRBD1 (6 bases). The germline V gene encodes CDR1 SGDLS and CDR2 YYNGEE. The CDR3 has 18 residues. Trimming pared 0 bases from V and 1 base from J, leaving 20 bases between. CDR3 sequence: CASSVGIGGLFSSYEQYF. The DNA of the CDR3 is TGTGCCAGCAGCGTAGGAATAGGGGGTTTATTTTCGTCCTACGAGCAGTACTTC.

This clone was counted a single time. This chain connects TRBV18 to TRBJ2-5; tentatively, D is TRBD2 (6 bases). This CDR3 has 12 amino acids. V dropped 6 bases and J dropped 4 bases, with 9 bases sitting between them. Germline CDR1 KGHSH, CDR2 LQKENI. The CDR3 nucleotides are TGTGCCAGCTCGGAGGGAGCAGAGACCCAGTACTTC. It codes for CASSEGAETQYF.

V gene TRBV14 combines with J gene TRBJ2-1, with D uncertain. The CDR3 spans 12 residues. Germline V gene lookup returns CDR1 SGHDN and CDR2 FVKESK. V lost 3 bases and J lost 4, with 4 bases in between. The CDR3 sequence: CASSQGYNEQFF. The CDR3 coding sequence is TGTGCCAGCAGCCAGGGGTACAATGAGCAGTTCTTC.

Written as DNA, the CDR3 is TGTGCCAGCAGCTTGTGGGGTGTTTCTAACATTCAGTACTTC. It encodes CASSLWGVSNIQYF. This rearrangement joins TRBV5-4 to TRBJ2-4; D not certain. CDR1 is SGHNT, CDR2 YYREEE, per germline (reference sequence). Trimming pared 1 base from V and 7 bases from J, leaving 12 bases between. The CDR3 has 14 amino acids.

The rearrangement uses TRBV5-4 and TRBJ2-3; TRBD2 agrees at 12 bases. V was pared by 3 bases and J by 7 bases, with 9 bases of the junction left unmatched. Germline V gene data show CDR1 as SGHNT and CDR2 as YYREEE (reference sequence). The CDR3 totals 16 residues. The CDR3 loop is CASSSTSGGRGNTQYF. In DNA form, the CDR3 reads TGTGCCAGCAGCTCGACTAGCGGGGGCAGGGGAAATACGCAGTATTTT.

V usage is TRBV4-3 and J usage is TRBJ1-1; D remains ambiguous. The CDR3 spans 13 residues. Germline-derived CDR1 and CDR2 are LGHNA and YSLEER. Deletions cut 0 bases from V and 3 bases from J, with 5 bases between. CDR3 in amino acids: CASSQDLYTEAFF. In DNA, the CDR3 is TGCGCCAGCAGCCAAGACCTCTACACTGAAGCTTTCTTT.

This clone was counted a few times. The rearrangement joins TRBV9 to TRBJ1-1; D ambiguous. Germline lookup yields CDR1 SGDLS and CDR2 YYNGEE. The ends were cut back, 0 bases at V and 1 base at J, with 10 bases in the middle. This CDR3 comprises 15 residues. The DNA of the CDR3 is TGTGCCAGCAGCGTAGCCGCCCAGGCGAACACTGAAGCTTTCTTT. Translation gives CASSVAAQANTEAFF.

V is TRBV5-5 and J is TRBJ1-6, with 7 bases that match TRBD1. Germline assignment: CDR1 SGHKS and CDR2 YYEKEE (reference sequence). V gave up 4 bases and J gave up 7 bases; unmatched junction bases: 5. The CDR3 is made up of 14 amino acids. The CDR3 sequence is CASSQGTVNSPLHF. CDR3 bases: TGTGCCAGCAGCCAAGGGACAGTCAATTCACCCCTCCACTTT.